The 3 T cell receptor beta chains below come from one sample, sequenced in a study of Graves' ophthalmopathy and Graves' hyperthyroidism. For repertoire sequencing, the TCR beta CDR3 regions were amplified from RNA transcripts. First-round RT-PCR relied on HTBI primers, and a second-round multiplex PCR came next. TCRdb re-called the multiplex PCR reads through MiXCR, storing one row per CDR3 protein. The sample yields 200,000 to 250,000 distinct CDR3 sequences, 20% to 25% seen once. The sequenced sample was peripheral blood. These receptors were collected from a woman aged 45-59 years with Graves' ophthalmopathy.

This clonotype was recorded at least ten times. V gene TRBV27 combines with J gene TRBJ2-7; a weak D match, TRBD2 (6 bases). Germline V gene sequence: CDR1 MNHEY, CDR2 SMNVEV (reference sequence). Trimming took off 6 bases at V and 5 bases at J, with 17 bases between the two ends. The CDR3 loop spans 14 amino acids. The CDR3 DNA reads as TGTGCCAGCAGGGGACTGGGCAGGGCGGACGAGCAGTACTTC. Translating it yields CASRGLGRADEQYF.

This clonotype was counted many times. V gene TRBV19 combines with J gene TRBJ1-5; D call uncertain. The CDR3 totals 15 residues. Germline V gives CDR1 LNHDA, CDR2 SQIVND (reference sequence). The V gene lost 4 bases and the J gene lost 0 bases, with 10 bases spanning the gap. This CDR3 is CASSTGLNSNQPQHF. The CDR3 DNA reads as TGTGCCAGTAGTACTGGACTTAATAGCAATCAGCCCCAGCATTTT. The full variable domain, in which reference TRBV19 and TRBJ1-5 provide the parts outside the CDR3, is DGGITQSPKYLFRKEGQNVTLSCEQNLNHDAMYWYRQDPGQGLRLIYYSQIVNDFQKGDIAEGYSVSREKKESFPLTVTSAQKNPTAFYLCASSTGLNSNQPQHFGDGTRLSIL.

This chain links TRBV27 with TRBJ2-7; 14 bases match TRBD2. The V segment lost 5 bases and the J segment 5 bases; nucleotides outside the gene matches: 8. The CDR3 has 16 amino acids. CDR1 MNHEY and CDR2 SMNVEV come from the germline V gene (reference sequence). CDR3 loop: CASSPGLAGVIDEQYF. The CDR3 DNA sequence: TGTGCCAGCAGTCCGGGACTAGCGGGAGTCATCGACGAGCAGTACTTC.